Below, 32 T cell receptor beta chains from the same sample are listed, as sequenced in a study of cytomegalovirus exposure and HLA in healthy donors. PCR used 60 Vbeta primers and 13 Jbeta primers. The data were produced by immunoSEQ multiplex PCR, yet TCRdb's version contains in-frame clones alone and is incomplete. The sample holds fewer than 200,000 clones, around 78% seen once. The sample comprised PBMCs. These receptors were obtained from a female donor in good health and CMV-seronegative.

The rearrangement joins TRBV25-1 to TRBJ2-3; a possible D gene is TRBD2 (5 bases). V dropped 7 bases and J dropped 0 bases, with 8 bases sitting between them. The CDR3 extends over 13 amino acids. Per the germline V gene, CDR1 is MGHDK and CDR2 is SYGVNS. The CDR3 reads CASTGLSTDTQYF. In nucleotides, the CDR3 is TGTGCCAGCACAGGACTTAGCACAGATACGCAGTATTTT.

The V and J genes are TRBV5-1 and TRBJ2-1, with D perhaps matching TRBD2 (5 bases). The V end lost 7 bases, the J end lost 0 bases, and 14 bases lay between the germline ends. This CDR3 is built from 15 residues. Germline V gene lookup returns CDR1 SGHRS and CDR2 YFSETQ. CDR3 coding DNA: TGCGCCAGCCAAGAGAGGGCGTTCTCCTACAATGAGCAGTTCTTC. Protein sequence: CASQERAFSYNEQFF.

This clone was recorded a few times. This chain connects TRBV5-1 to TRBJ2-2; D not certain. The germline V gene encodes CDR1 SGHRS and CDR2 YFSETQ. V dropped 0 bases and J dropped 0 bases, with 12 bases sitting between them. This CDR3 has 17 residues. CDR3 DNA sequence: TGCGCCAGCAGCTTGGCCGGGTCGGCCGCGAACACCGGGGAGCTGTTTTTT. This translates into CASSLAGSAANTGELFF.

The CDR3, as DNA: TGTGCCAGCAGTGTAACAGGGAATAGCAATCAGCCCCAGCATTTT. Translated, it gives CASSVTGNSNQPQHF. The J gene is TRBJ1-5, the V gene TRBV2; D possibly corresponds to TRBD1 (6 bases). The germline V gene has CDR1 SNHLY and CDR2 FYNNEI. V gave up 4 bases and J gave up 0 bases, with 10 bases separating them. This CDR3 region has 15 residues.

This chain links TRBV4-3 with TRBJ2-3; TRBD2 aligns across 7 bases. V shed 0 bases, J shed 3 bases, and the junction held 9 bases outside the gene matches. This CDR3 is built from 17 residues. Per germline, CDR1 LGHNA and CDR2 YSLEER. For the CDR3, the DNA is TGCGCCAGCAGCCAAGAGGAGCAAGGACTAGGGACAGATACGCAGTATTTT. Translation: CASSQEEQGLGTDTQYF.

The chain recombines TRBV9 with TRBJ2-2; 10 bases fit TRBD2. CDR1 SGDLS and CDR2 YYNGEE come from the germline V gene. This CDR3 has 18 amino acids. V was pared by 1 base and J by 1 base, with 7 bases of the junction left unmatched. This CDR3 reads CASSVLSGRARNTGELFF. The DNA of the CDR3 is TGTGCCAGCAGCGTATTGAGCGGGAGGGCACGGAACACCGGGGAGCTGTTTTTT.

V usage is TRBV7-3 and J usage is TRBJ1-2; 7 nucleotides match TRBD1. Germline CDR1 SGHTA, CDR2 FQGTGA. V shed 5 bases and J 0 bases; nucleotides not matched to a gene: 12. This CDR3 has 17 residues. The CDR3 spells CASSASGRQGSNYGYTF. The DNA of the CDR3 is TGTGCCAGCAGCGCGTCCGGTAGACAGGGTTCTAACTATGGCTACACCTTC.

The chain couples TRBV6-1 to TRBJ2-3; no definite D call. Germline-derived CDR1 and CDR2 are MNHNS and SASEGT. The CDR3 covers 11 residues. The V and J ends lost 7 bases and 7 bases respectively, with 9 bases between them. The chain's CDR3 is CASTIQNTQYF. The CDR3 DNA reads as TGTGCCAGCACCATCCAAAATACGCAGTATTTT.

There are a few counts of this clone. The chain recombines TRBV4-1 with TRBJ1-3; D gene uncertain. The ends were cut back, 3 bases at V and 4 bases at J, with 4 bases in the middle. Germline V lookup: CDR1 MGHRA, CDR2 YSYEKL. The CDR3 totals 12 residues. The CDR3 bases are TGCGCCAGCAGCCAGGAGGGAAACACCATATATTTT. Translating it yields CASSQEGNTIYF.

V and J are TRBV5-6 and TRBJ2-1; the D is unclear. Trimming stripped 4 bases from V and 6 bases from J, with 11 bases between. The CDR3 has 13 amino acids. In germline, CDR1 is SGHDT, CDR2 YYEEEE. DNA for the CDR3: TGTGCCAGCAGCCTCGGTATAGTCAATGAGCAGTTCTTC. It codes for CASSLGIVNEQFF.

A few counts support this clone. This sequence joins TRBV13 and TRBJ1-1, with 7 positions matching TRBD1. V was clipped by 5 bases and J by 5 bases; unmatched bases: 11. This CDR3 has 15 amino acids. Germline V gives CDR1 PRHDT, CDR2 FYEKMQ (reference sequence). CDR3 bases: TGTGCCAGCAGCCTCGACAGGGTGGGAAGAACTGAAGCTTTCTTT. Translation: CASSLDRVGRTEAFF.

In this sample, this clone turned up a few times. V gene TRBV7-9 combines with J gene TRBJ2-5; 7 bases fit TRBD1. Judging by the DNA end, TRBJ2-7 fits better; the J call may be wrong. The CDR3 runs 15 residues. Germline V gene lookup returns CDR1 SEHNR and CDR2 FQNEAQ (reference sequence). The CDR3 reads CASSSQWTGPYEQYF. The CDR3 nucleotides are TGTGCCAGCAGCTCTCAGTGGACAGGACCCTACGAGCAGTACTTC.

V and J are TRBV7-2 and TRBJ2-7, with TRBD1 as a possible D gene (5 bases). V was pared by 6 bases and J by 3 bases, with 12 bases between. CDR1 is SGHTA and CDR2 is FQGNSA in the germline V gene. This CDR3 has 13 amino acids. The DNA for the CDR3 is TGTGCCAGCAGGTATGACAGCTTCTACGAGCAGTACTTC. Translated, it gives CASRYDSFYEQYF. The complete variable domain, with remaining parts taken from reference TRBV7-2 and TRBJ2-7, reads GAGVSQSPSNKVTEKGKDVELRCDPISGHTALYWYRQSLGQGLEFLIYFQGNSAPDKSGLPSDRFSAERTGGSVSTLTIQRTQQEDSAVYLCASRYDSFYEQYFGPGTRLTVT.

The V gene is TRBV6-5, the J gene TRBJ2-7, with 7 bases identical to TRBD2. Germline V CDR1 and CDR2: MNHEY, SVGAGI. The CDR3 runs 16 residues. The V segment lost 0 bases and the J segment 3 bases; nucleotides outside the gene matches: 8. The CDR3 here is CASSYSTGKRDYEQYF. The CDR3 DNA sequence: TGTGCCAGCAGTTACTCGACCGGGAAGCGGGACTACGAGCAGTACTTC.

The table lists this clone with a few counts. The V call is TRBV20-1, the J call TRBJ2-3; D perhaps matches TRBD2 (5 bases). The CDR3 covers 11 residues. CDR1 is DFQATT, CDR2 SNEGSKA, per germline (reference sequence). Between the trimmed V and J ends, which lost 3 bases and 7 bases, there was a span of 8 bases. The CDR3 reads CSASLANTQYF. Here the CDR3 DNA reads TGCAGTGCTAGCTTAGCGAATACGCAGTATTTT.

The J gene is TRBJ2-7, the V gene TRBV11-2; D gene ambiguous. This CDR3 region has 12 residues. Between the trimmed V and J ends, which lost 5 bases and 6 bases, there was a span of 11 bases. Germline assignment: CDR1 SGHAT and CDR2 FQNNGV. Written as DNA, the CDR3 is TGTGCCAGCAGCCCCATGGCCACCGAGCAGTACTTC. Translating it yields CASSPMATEQYF.

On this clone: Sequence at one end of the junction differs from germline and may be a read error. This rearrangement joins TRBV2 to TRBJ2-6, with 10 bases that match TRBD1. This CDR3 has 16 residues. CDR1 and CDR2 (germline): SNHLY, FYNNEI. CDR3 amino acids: CASRTGGASGANGLTF. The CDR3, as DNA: TGTGCCAGCAGGACAGGGGGCGCTTCTGGGGCCAACGGCCTGACTTTC.

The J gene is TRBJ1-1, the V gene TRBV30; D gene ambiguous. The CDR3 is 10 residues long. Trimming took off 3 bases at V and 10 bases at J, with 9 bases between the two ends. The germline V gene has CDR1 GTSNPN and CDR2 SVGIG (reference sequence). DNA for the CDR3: TGTGCCTGGAGGTCTGCCGGAGCTTTCTTT. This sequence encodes CAWRSAGAFF.

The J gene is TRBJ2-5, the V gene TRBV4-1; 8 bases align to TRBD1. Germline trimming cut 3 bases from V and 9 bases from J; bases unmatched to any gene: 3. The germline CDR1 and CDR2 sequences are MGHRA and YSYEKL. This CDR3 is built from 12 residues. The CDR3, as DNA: TGCGCCAGCAGCCAGAACAGGGGGGCCCAGTACTTC. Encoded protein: CASSQNRGAQYF.

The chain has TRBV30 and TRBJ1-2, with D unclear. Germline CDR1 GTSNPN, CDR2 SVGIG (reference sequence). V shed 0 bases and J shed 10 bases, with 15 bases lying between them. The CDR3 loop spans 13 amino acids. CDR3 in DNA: TGTGCCTGGAGTGTATTTTCCCCCTCGTCCTACACCTTC. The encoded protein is CAWSVFSPSSYTF.

CDR3 residues: CASSQDTVPGELFF. CDR3 coding DNA: TGCGCCAGCAGCCAGGACACAGTTCCCGGGGAGCTGTTTTTT. The chain joins TRBV4-3 to TRBJ2-2; tentative D call: TRBD1 (5 bases). Germline CDR1 LGHNA, CDR2 YSLEER. The CDR3 is made up of 14 amino acids. The germline V and J ends were trimmed by 3 bases and 6 bases, with 11 bases remaining between them.

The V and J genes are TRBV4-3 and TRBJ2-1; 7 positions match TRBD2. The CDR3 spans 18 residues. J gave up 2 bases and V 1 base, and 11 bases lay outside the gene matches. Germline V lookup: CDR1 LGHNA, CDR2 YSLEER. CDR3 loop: CASSQVFASGVTYNEQFF. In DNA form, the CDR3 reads TGCGCCAGCAGCCAAGTTTTCGCCAGCGGGGTCACCTACAATGAGCAGTTCTTC.

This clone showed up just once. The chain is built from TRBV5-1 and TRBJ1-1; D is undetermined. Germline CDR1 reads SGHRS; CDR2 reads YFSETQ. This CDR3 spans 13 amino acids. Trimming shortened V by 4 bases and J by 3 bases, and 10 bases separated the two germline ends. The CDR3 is CASSAREDTEAFF. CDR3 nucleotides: TGCGCCAGCAGCGCGAGGGAGGACACTGAAGCTTTCTTT.

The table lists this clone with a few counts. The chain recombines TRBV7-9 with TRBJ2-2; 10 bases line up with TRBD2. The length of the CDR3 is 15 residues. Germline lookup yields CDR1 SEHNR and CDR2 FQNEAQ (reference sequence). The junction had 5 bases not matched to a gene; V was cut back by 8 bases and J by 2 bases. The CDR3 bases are TGTGCCAGCCCCCAGCGGGGGGGTAACACCGGGGAGCTGTTTTTT. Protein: CASPQRGGNTGELFF.

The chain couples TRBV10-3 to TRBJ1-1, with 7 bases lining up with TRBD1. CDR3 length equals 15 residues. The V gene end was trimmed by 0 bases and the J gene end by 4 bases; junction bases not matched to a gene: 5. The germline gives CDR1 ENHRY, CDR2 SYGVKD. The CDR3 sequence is CAISESGRGTTEAFF. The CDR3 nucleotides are TGTGCCATCAGTGAGTCGGGCAGGGGGACCACTGAAGCTTTCTTT.

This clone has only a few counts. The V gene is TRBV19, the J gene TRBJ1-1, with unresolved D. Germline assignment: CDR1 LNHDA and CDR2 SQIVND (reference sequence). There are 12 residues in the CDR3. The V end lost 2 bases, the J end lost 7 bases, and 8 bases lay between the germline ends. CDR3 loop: CASSILSGEAFF. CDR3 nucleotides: TGTGCCAGTAGTATATTGAGCGGTGAAGCTTTCTTT.

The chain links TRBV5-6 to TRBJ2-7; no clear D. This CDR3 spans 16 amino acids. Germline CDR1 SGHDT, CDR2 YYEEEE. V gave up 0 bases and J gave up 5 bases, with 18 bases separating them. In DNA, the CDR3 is TGTGCCAGCAGCTTGGTTGCATGGGCAGACCTCAACGAGCAGTACTTC. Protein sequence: CASSLVAWADLNEQYF.

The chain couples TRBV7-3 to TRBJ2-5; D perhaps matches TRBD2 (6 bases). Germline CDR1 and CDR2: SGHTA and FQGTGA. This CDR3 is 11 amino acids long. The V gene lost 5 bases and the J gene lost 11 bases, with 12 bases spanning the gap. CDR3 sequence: CASSPGREQYF. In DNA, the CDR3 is TGTGCCAGCAGCCCCGGTCGGGAGCAGTACTTC.

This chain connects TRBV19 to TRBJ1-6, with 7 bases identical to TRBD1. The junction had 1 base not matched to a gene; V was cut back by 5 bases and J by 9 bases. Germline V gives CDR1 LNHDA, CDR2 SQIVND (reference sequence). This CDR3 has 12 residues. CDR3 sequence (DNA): TGTGCCAGTAGTCAGGGGGGTTCACCCCTCCACTTT. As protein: CASSQGGSPLHF.

CDR3 sequence: CAGRSTVWGNEQFF. CDR3 sequence (DNA): TGTGCCGGGCGATCGACAGTTTGGGGCAATGAGCAGTTCTTC. The chain uses TRBV6-1 and TRBJ2-1, with D possibly matching TRBD1 (5 bases). Germline CDR1 MNHNS, CDR2 SASEGT. This CDR3 has 14 amino acids. Trimming took 11 bases from V and 6 from J, leaving 20 bases between them.

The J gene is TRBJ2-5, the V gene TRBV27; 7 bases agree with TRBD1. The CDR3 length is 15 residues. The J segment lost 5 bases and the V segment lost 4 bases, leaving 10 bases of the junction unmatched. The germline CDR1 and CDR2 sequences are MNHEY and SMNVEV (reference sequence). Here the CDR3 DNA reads TGTGCCAGCAGTTCCCAACGGACAGGATTTGAGACCCAGTACTTC. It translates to CASSSQRTGFETQYF.

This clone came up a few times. The CDR3: CASSLLAGGELFF. The CDR3 bases are TGTGCCAGCAGCTTACTAGCCGGTGGGGAGCTGTTTTTT. The chain combines TRBV7-2 with TRBJ2-2; D might be TRBD2 (5 bases). V shed 2 bases and J shed 8 bases, with 9 bases lying between them. The CDR3 is 13 amino acids. CDR1 and CDR2 from the germline V gene are SGHTA and FQGNSA. Full variable domain (rest looked up from reference TRBV7-2 and TRBJ2-2): GAGVSQSPSNKVTEKGKDVELRCDPISGHTALYWYRQSLGQGLEFLIYFQGNSAPDKSGLPSDRFSAERTGGSVSTLTIQRTQQEDSAVYLCASSLLAGGELFFGEGSRLTVL.